Included here is one T cell receptor beta chain sequence, with context. Its target is not known. The table came from immunoSEQ multiplex PCR; TCRdb's copy has only in-frame clones and leaves some out. The sample shows approximately 180,000 clones, roughly 91% of them seen only once. This record belongs to a study of T cell responses to AZD1222 COVID-19 vaccine. Study-wide results and caveats: A reported finding is that nearly half of spike-specific TCRs target unmutated variant regions. Two AZD1222 doses significantly raised spike-specific TCR breadth and depth over controls. Donors in the cohort were predominantly white British and more often female, and clonal diversity was possibly underestimated.

This clonotype was obtained from an adult who received the MenACWY meningococcal vaccine as a control. The sample here was peripheral blood, taken 28 days after the second dose of the MenACWY control vaccine.

The CDR3 loop reads CASSVDVTGVSPLHF. Written as DNA, the CDR3 is TGTGCCAGCAGCGTAGACGTGACAGGGGTTTCACCCCTCCACTTT. The chain links TRBV9 to TRBJ1-6; the match to TRBD1 covers 8 bases. The CDR3 spans 15 residues. Per germline, CDR1 SGDLS and CDR2 YYNGEE. V lost 0 bases to trimming and J lost 9 bases; unmatched junction nucleotides: 5.